Listed here is a single T cell receptor (beta chain). The CDR3 regions of TCR beta were amplified from RNA transcripts. HTBI primers were the set used in a first-round RT-PCR of the TCR CDR3. TCRdb passed the multiplex PCR reads through MiXCR, listing each CDR3 protein once. The table lists about 410,000 distinct CDR3 sequences, roughly 15% of them singletons. The data are from a study of T cells in Graves' hyperthyroidism and ophthalmopathy. The receptor was isolated from a man younger than 35 with Graves' ophthalmopathy. What was sequenced was blood.

The CDR3 bases are TGTGCCAGCAGCTTTCACCCGGGACAGGGGGCTATCTCTGGAAACACCATATATTTT. Translation: CASSFHPGQGAISGNTIYF. This chain uses TRBV7-2 with TRBJ1-3; the match to TRBD1 covers 12 bases. The ends lost 3 bases at V and 0 bases at J; junction bases unmatched: 9. CDR1 SGHTA and CDR2 FQGNSA come from the germline V gene. CDR3 length equals 19 residues.